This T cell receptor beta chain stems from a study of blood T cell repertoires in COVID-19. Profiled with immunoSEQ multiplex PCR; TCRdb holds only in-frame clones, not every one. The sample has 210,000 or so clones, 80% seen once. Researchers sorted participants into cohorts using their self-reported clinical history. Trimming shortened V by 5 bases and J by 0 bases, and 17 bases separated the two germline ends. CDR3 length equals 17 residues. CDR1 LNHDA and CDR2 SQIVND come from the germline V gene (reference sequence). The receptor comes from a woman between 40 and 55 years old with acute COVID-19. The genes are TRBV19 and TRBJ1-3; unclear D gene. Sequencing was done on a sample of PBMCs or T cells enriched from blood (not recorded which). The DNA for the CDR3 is TGTGCCAGTAGTGTCCCCCTCGACACGAGCTCTGGAAACACCATATATTTT. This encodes CASSVPLDTSSGNTIYF.